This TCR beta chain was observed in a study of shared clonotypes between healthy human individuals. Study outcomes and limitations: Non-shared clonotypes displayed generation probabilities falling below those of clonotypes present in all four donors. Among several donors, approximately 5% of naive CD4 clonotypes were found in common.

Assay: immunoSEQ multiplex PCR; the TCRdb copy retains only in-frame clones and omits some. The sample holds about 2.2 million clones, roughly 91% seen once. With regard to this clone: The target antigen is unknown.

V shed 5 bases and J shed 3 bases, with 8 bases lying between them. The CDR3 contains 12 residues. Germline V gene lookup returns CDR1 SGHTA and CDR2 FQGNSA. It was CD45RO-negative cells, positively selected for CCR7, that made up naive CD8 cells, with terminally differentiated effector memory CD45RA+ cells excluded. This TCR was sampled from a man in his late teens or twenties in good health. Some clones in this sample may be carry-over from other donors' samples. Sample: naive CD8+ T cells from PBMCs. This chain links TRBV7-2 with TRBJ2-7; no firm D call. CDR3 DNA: TGTGCCAGCAGCCTCCGGAGCTACGAGCAGTACTTC. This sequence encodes CASSLRSYEQYF.